Sequencing of this TCR beta chain was carried out in a study of regulatory T cells in long-lasting Graves disease. Across the whole study: Newly diagnosed Graves' patients had taken antithyroid drugs under 3 months. Findings of the study overall: Persistent disease samples used TRBV28, TRBJ1-2 and TRBJ2-5 preferentially.

Construction of the TCR beta libraries employed iRepertoire HTBI primers in conjunction with Arm-PCR of CDR3 regions. One entry per CDR3 protein, called by TCRdb with MiXCR from the multiplex PCR reads. The sample has over 200,000 distinct CDR3 sequences, approximately 16% seen once. This clonotype was recorded many times. Antigen specificity is unknown. Time point reported: newly diagnosed GD, antithyroid drugs for less than 3 months. Researchers made the TCR library from RNA that was extracted from PBMCs. The patients were drawn from one endocrinology department in Xi'an, China. An approximately 10-milliliter sample of peripheral blood was drawn into EDTA tubes. Per germline, CDR1 DFQATT and CDR2 SNEGSKA (reference sequence). Trimming pared 0 bases from V and 6 bases from J, leaving 13 bases between. This CDR3 region has 14 residues.

The chain links TRBV20-1 to TRBJ2-3; D uncertain. The sequencing here drew on peripheral blood mononuclear cells (PBMCs), taken at new diagnosis, from a patient treated with antithyroid drugs. This TCR came from a female donor with Graves disease. CDR3: CSARDVRGRDTQYF. Here the CDR3 DNA reads TGCAGTGCTAGAGATGTTCGAGGCAGGGATACGCAGTATTTT.